The clone carrying this T cell receptor beta chain was seen a few times. Its antigen is currently unknown. V was shortened by 0 bases and J by 7 bases, with 22 bases between the two germline ends. CDR3 length: 16 amino acids. The germline CDR1 and CDR2 sequences are SQVTM and ANQGSEA. The sample belongs to a study of Graves' ophthalmopathy and Graves' hyperthyroidism. The TCR beta CDR3 regions underwent amplification from RNA transcripts. First-round RT-PCR relied on HTBI primers, and a second-round multiplex PCR came next. From the multiplex PCR reads, TCRdb called clonotypes with MiXCR, one entry per CDR3 protein. The table has roughly 300,000 distinct CDR3 sequences, under 20% seen once. Overall study findings and caveats: Blood also held most thyroid clonotypes expanded above 0.001 frequency.

The origin of this receptor is an adult man with Graves' ophthalmopathy. The sequenced material came from peripheral blood. The chain carries TRBV29-1 and TRBJ2-7; the D is unclear. The CDR3 DNA reads as TGCAGCGTTGAAGAAGGCCGGAAAGGGAAACCTGAGGAGCAGTACTTC. This encodes CSVEEGRKGKPEEQYF.